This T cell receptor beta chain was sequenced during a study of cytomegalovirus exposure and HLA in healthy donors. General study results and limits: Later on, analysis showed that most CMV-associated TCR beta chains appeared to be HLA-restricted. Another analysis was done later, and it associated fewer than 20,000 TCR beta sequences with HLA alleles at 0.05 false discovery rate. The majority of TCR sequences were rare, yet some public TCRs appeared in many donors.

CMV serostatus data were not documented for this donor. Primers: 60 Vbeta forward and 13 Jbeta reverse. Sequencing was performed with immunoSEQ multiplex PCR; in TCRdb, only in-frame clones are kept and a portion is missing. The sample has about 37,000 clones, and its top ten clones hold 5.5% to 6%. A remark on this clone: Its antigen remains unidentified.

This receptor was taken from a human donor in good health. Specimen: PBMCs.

The CDR3 protein is CASSLGGDGRSGNTIYF. As DNA, the CDR3 is TGTGCCAGCAGCTTAGGAGGAGACGGCCGCTCTGGAAACACCATATATTTT. V gene TRBV7-8 combines with J gene TRBJ1-3; no firm D call. The CDR3 spans 17 residues. From germline, CDR1 is SGHVS and CDR2 FQNEAQ. Trimming took 1 base from V and 0 from J, leaving 13 bases between them. The full variable domain, in which reference TRBV7-8 and TRBJ1-3 provide the parts outside the CDR3, is GAGVSQSPRYKVAKRGQDVALRCDPISGHVSLFWYQQALGQGPEFLTYFQNEAQLDKSGLPSDRFFAERPEGSVSTLKIQRTQQEDSAVYLCASSLGGDGRSGNTIYFGEGSWLTVV.